The 13 T cell receptor beta chains given below trace back to one sample, sequenced in a study of OX40 agonist ivuxolimab in advanced cancers. Generated by immunoSEQ multiplex PCR, the TCRdb table keeps only in-frame clones and is missing some. The sample lists about 53,000 clones, 80% to 90% seen once, with 11% in the top ten. The specimen comprised CD4+ or CD8+ T cells sorted from blood, sampled in a trial of the OX40 agonist ivuxolimab. These receptors were taken from an adult with an advanced solid tumor such as melanoma, head and neck, liver or kidney cancer.

V and J are TRBV7-6 and TRBJ1-4; the match to TRBD1 covers 7 bases. The CDR3 sequence is 15 residues long. The ends lost 5 bases at V and 5 bases at J; junction bases unmatched: 8. Germline CDR1 and CDR2: SGHVS and FNYEAQ. The CDR3: CASSALTGTNEKLFF. The DNA for the CDR3 is TGTGCCAGCAGCGCTCTGACAGGGACAAATGAAAAACTGTTTTTT.

This clone was seen a handful of times. This chain uses TRBV6-1 with TRBJ1-3, with 8 bases aligning to TRBD1. This CDR3 spans 17 amino acids. V was pared by 2 bases and J by 7 bases, with 13 bases of the junction left unmatched. Looked up from germline, CDR1 is MNHNS and CDR2 is SASEGT. CDR3 nucleotide sequence: TGTGCCAGCAGTGAATTGGGACAGGCGCCACTAATTAACACCATATATTTT. Encoded protein: CASSELGQAPLINTIYF.

The chain couples TRBV28 to TRBJ1-2; D possibly corresponds to TRBD1 (6 bases). The CDR3 consists of 15 residues. V was clipped by 4 bases and J by 6 bases, with 18 bases between them. Germline V gene data show CDR1 as MDHEN and CDR2 as SYDVKM. The CDR3 here is CASSSRTSKGDGYTF. CDR3 bases: TGTGCCAGCAGTTCCCGTACATCAAAGGGGGATGGCTACACCTTC.

The CDR3 DNA reads as TGTGCCAGCAGTGGTCTCACAGATACGCAGTATTTT. Amino acid sequence: CASSGLTDTQYF. The chain recombines TRBV2 with TRBJ2-3, with D unclear. Germline CDR1 is SNHLY and CDR2 is FYNNEI. The CDR3 is 12 amino acids. The V gene lost 4 bases and the J gene lost 2 bases, with 4 bases spanning the gap.

The chain couples TRBV5-4 to TRBJ2-7, with 8 bases aligning to TRBD1. Per the germline V gene, CDR1 is SGHNT and CDR2 is YYREEE (reference sequence). The CDR3 has 15 amino acids. Trimming took 4 bases from V and 4 from J; bases not matched to a gene: 10. As DNA, the CDR3 is TGTGCCAGCAGCCTCGGGACAGGTGAGGGTTACGAGCAGTACTTC. It specifies CASSLGTGEGYEQYF.

This clone has only one observation. J is TRBJ2-7 and V is TRBV11-2, with D perhaps TRBD2 (6 bases). Germline CDR1 SGHAT, CDR2 FQNNGV. The CDR3 has 16 residues. V was cut by 3 bases and J by 1 base, with 16 bases left in between. The DNA for the CDR3 is TGTGCCAGCAGCTTCGCCTCTGGAGGGAGATCCTACGAGCAGTACTTC. Its protein is CASSFASGGRSYEQYF.

The V gene is TRBV4-3, the J gene TRBJ1-2; 8 bases map to TRBD1. CDR3 length: 16 amino acids. J gave up 4 bases and V 2 bases, and 9 bases lay outside the gene matches. CDR1 and CDR2 (germline): LGHNA, YSLEER. CDR3 in amino acids: CASSQPGTGLSYGYTF. DNA of the CDR3: TGCGCCAGCAGCCAACCCGGGACAGGCCTTTCCTATGGCTACACCTTC.

The V gene is TRBV18, the J gene TRBJ1-2; D gene uncertain. The CDR3 extends over 14 amino acids. The V gene's germline CDR1 is KGHSH and CDR2 LQKENI. V lost 0 bases to trimming and J lost 4 bases, with 9 bases between them. The CDR3 loop reads CASSPPSDPYGYTF. The CDR3 coding sequence is TGTGCCAGCTCACCACCGTCAGATCCCTATGGCTACACCTTC.

This chain joins TRBV15 and TRBJ2-2; TRBD2 agrees at 9 bases. After removal of 0 bases from V and 6 bases from J, the junction contained 8 bases not matched to a gene. Germline CDR1 and CDR2: LNHNV and YYDKDF (reference sequence). This CDR3 spans 17 amino acids. CDR3 bases: TGTGCCACCAGCAGAGATTATCAAGCGGGAGGCGCCGGGGAGCTGTTTTTT. Translating it yields CATSRDYQAGGAGELFF.

The chain employs TRBV7-9 and TRBJ2-1; 10 positions match TRBD2. CDR1 SEHNR and CDR2 FQNEAQ come from the germline V gene (reference sequence). J lost 7 bases, V lost 2 bases, and 5 bases had no gene match. CDR3 length equals 15 residues. The CDR3 region is CASSLSGGALNEQFF. In nucleotides, the CDR3 is TGTGCCAGCAGCTTAAGCGGGGGGGCCCTGAATGAGCAGTTCTTC.

The chain is built from TRBV5-1 and TRBJ2-5, with a weak D call TRBD2 (6 bases). CDR1 and CDR2 (germline): SGHRS, YFSETQ. The CDR3 consists of 15 residues. V dropped 4 bases and J dropped 0 bases, with 13 bases sitting between them. The CDR3 spells CASSLLLADQETQYF. As DNA, the CDR3 is TGCGCCAGCAGCCTACTACTAGCCGACCAAGAGACCCAGTACTTC.

The rearrangement joins TRBV4-2 to TRBJ2-5; D possibly matches TRBD1 or TRBD2 (5 bases each). V lost 0 bases, J lost 4 bases, and 18 bases lay in between. The CDR3 is made up of 17 amino acids. From germline, CDR1 is LGHNA and CDR2 YNFKEQ. Here the CDR3 DNA reads TGTGCCAGCAGCCAAGATGGGTCCGGGGCCGTAGGAGAGACCCAGTACTTC. It specifies CASSQDGSGAVGETQYF.

The rearrangement uses TRBV6-1 and TRBJ2-7; D is perhaps TRBD1 (5 bases). V was shortened by 1 base and J by 4 bases, with 17 bases between the two germline ends. Germline V gene sequence: CDR1 MNHNS, CDR2 SASEGT. CDR3 length: 16 residues. DNA of the CDR3: TGTGCCAGCAGTGAAGTGGCGCTGGGGCCTCCTTACGAGCAGTACTTC. Amino acids: CASSEVALGPPYEQYF.